This T cell receptor (beta chain) was found in a study of T cell repertoires in cytomegalovirus infection. This clonotype was observed many times. What it binds is unknown. One entry per CDR3 protein results from TCRdb running MiXCR on the reads. The sample yields tens of thousands of distinct CDR3 sequences, under 5% seen once. Germline loops: CDR1 SGHTA, CDR2 FQGNSA. V dropped 1 base and J dropped 5 bases, with 15 bases sitting between them. The CDR3 runs to 16 residues. Study-level findings and limits: The study identified carriers of CMV plus the relevant HLA from cumulative public TCR beta family frequency. Predominance within the ex vivo response was attributable to HLA-C-restricted CMV-specific TCR beta clonotypes.

The chain combines TRBV7-2 with TRBJ2-1; D possibly corresponds to TRBD2 (6 bases). The sequencing sample was made of PBMCs. The TCR comes from a human donor in good health (CMV status not recorded). Some clones in this sample may be carry-over from other donors' samples. DNA of the CDR3: TGTGCCAGCAGCTTAGTACAATACGGGGGAGACAATGAGCAGTTCTTC. Translating it yields CASSLVQYGGDNEQFF. The variable domain in full, completed from reference TRBV7-2 and TRBJ2-1, reads GAGVSQSPSNKVTEKGKDVELRCDPISGHTALYWYRQSLGQGLEFLIYFQGNSAPDKSGLPSDRFSAERTGGSVSTLTIQRTQQEDSAVYLCASSLVQYGGDNEQFFGPGTRLTVL.